The 2 T cell receptor beta chains below all came from one sample that was sequenced in a study of shared clonotypes between healthy human individuals. The protocol was immunoSEQ multiplex PCR, while the TCRdb copy is restricted to in-frame clones and leaves out a portion. This table holds 2,500,000 or so clones, over 85% found once. Sequenced sample: naive CD4+ T cells from PBMCs. This sample's subset: CD45RA+ positively selected. Receptors originate from a man younger than 35 in good health. Some clones in this sample may be carry-over from other donors' samples.

V is TRBV5-1 and J is TRBJ2-2; 10 bases fit TRBD2. CDR3 size: 18 residues. Germline V gene sequence: CDR1 SGHRS, CDR2 YFSETQ. Losses at the gene ends were 4 bases for V and 6 bases for J; bases not matched to a gene: 15. The CDR3 region is CASSTRASGRATAGELFF. The CDR3 DNA sequence: TGCGCCAGCAGCACCCGAGCCAGCGGGAGGGCCACCGCCGGGGAGCTGTTTTTT.

As regards this clone: This sample includes further DNA sequences coding for the same CDR3. The chain couples TRBV2 to TRBJ2-1, with a weak D call TRBD1 (6 bases). Germline CDR1 SNHLY, CDR2 FYNNEI. Trimming stripped 3 bases from V and 4 bases from J, with 10 bases between. This CDR3 region has 14 residues. Here the CDR3 reads CASSEGTPYNEQFF. CDR3 sequence (DNA): TGTGCCAGCAGTGAGGGGACACCATACAATGAGCAGTTCTTC.